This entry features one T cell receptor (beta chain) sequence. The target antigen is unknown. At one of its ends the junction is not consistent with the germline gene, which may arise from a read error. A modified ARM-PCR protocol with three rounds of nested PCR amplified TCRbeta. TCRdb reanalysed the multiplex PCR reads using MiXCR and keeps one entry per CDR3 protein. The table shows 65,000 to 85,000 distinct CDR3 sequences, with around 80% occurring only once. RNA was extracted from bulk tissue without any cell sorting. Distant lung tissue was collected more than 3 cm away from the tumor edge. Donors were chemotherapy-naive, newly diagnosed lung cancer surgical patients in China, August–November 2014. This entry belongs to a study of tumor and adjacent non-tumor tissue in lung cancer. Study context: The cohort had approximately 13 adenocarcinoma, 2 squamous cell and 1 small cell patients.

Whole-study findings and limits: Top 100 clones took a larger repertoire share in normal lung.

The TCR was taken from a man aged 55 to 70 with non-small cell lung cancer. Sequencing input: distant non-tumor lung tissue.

CDR3 residues: CAISYGGFPDTQYF. In DNA, the CDR3 is TGTGCCATCAGTTACGGGGGCTTCCCAGATACGCAGTATTTT. The genes are TRBV6-1 and TRBJ2-3; the D call may be TRBD1 or TRBD2 (6 bases each). The CDR3 length is 14 residues. Germline V gene lookup returns CDR1 MNHNS and CDR2 SASEGT.